What follows describes a single T cell receptor beta chain. The data are from a study of blood T cell repertoires in COVID-19. Study as a whole: COVID-19 samples collected from the United States, Italy and Spain covered acute and convalescent phases. The analysed material was cDNA or gDNA that came from T cells, B-cell-depleted T cells, or PBMCs.

As handled by the study authors: Estimation of nucleated cell counts was performed using reference gene primer amplification. Profiling relied on immunoSEQ multiplex PCR, and the TCRdb table lists in-frame clones only, not all of them. V, J and clone size reflect that table, while D and trimming were determined from the DNA. The sample shows some 260,000 clones, approximately 82% of them seen only once. Sequencing input: peripheral blood. This clonotype originated in a young woman with acute or convalescent COVID-19.

CDR3 protein: CASSPPQGSSYEQYF. The CDR3 DNA reads TGCGCCAGCAGCCCACCTCAGGGGAGCAGTTACGAGCAGTACTTC. The chain has TRBV5-1 and TRBJ2-7, with a tentative D call TRBD1 (6 bases). This CDR3 contains 15 residues. In germline, CDR1 is SGHRS, CDR2 YFSETQ. The V end lost 4 bases, the J end lost 4 bases, and 18 bases lay between the germline ends.